This T cell receptor (beta chain) was identified during a study of blood T cell repertoires in COVID-19. The method was immunoSEQ multiplex PCR; TCRdb's version includes in-frame clones alone and lacks a portion of them. This sample yields 100,000 to 150,000 clones, of which approximately 82% are seen a single time; around 4% belongs to the top ten. This clone appeared a few times. The CDR3 consists of 14 residues. V shed 5 bases, J shed 5 bases, and the junction held 2 bases outside the gene matches. From germline, CDR1 is SEHNR and CDR2 FQNEAQ (reference sequence). The sequence derives from a woman aged 50 to 65 with acute or convalescent COVID-19. The gene calls are TRBV7-9 and TRBJ2-1; 11 bases fit TRBD2. The specimen sequenced was peripheral blood. The CDR3 bases are TGTGCCAGCAGCGGGGGACTAGCGGACAATGAGCAGTTCTTC. This gives the protein CASSGGLADNEQFF.